The present entry profiles one T cell receptor beta chain with its context. The antigen is not known. These data belong to a study of OX40 agonist ivuxolimab in advanced cancers. Study at large: Partial responses were achieved by three patients, one with hepatocellular carcinoma and two with cutaneous melanoma. Overall study results and limits: Determination of antigen specificity was not performed for the expanded peripheral T cells.

Germline-derived CDR1 and CDR2 are SGHRS and YFSETQ. The CDR3 loop spans 14 amino acids. The trim removed 2 bases at V and 4 bases at J, leaving 5 bases unmatched. The data were produced by immunoSEQ multiplex PCR, yet TCRdb's version contains in-frame clones alone and is incomplete. The sample holds 78,000 or so clones; roughly nine tenths are singletons and the top ten take about 3%. The chain is built from TRBV5-1 and TRBJ1-2, with 7 bases that match TRBD1. The TCR comes from an adult with an advanced solid tumor such as melanoma, head and neck, liver or kidney cancer. The sample in question was CD4+ or CD8+ T cells sorted from blood, obtained in a trial of the OX40 agonist ivuxolimab. This CDR3 reads CASSLTRGTYGYTF. The CDR3 DNA reads TGCGCCAGCAGCTTAACCAGGGGGACCTATGGCTACACCTTC.